Here is one T cell receptor (beta chain) with its context. The data were taken from a study of blood T cell repertoires in COVID-19. TCRdb's table, derived via immunoSEQ multiplex PCR, lists solely in-frame clones and lacks some. The sample carries approximately 200,000 clones, roughly nine tenths recorded once. The CDR3 is made up of 16 amino acids. V lost 5 bases and J lost 1; bases outside the gene matches: 7. CDR1 and CDR2 (germline): SEHNR, FQNEAQ (reference sequence). The gene calls are TRBV7-9 and TRBJ2-3, with TRBD2 matching over 9 bases. Sequencing was performed on peripheral blood. The receptor comes from a woman aged 25 to 39 with active or convalescent COVID-19. The CDR3 here is CASSAPEREGTDTQYF. In DNA form, the CDR3 reads TGTGCCAGCAGCGCCCCGGAGCGGGAGGGCACAGATACGCAGTATTTT.